Below are 20 T cell receptor beta chains sequenced from a single sample in a study of OX40 agonist ivuxolimab in advanced cancers. Profiling relied on immunoSEQ multiplex PCR, and the TCRdb table lists in-frame clones only, not all of them. The data contain roughly 100,000 clones, approximately 90% of them singletons. Sequencing used CD4+ or CD8+ T cells sorted from blood, obtained in a trial of the OX40 agonist ivuxolimab. Receptors were obtained from an adult with an advanced solid tumor such as melanoma, head and neck, liver or kidney cancer.

The chain carries TRBV10-2 and TRBJ2-7; possible D gene TRBD1, 6 bases. V was clipped by 8 bases and J by 2 bases, with 10 bases between them. Germline values: CDR1 WSHSY, CDR2 SAAADI. This CDR3 region has 12 residues. The CDR3 sequence: CASRQETYEQYF. The CDR3 nucleotides read TGCGCCAGCCGACAGGAGACCTACGAGCAGTACTTC.

The chain combines TRBV19 with TRBJ1-5; D gene ambiguous. Trimming took 3 bases from V and 0 from J, leaving 3 bases between them. CDR3 length: 13 amino acids. Germline values: CDR1 LNHDA, CDR2 SQIVND (reference sequence). The CDR3 nucleotides read TGTGCCAGTAGTATTACTAGCAATCAGCCCCAGCATTTT. Its translation: CASSITSNQPQHF.

The chain links TRBV6-5 to TRBJ2-7; D not certain. The germline V and J ends were trimmed by 6 bases and 3 bases, with 15 bases remaining between them. Germline CDR1 reads MNHEY; CDR2 reads SVGAGI. CDR3 length: 14 residues. The DNA of the CDR3 is TGTGCCAGCAGCAGGCGGATAATTGGCTACGAGCAGTACTTC. This translates into CASSRRIIGYEQYF.

The genes are TRBV9 and TRBJ1-2; the D is unclear. CDR3 length: 13 amino acids. Trimming pared 0 bases from V and 4 bases from J, leaving 7 bases between. Germline V gene data show CDR1 as SGDLS and CDR2 as YYNGEE. The CDR3 region is CASSVVESYGYTF. Here the CDR3 DNA reads TGTGCCAGCAGCGTAGTGGAATCCTATGGCTACACCTTC.

The chain is built from TRBV30 and TRBJ2-7; a weak D match, TRBD2 (6 bases). The CDR3 loop spans 13 amino acids. V gave up 2 bases and J gave up 1 base, with 9 bases separating them. The germline V gene encodes CDR1 GTSNPN and CDR2 SVGIG (reference sequence). Here the CDR3 DNA reads TGTGCCTGGAGTATAGCGGCGTCCTACGAGCAGTACTTC. It translates to CAWSIAASYEQYF.

The rearrangement uses TRBV27 and TRBJ1-5; possible D gene TRBD1, 5 bases. Germline V CDR1 and CDR2: MNHEY, SMNVEV (reference sequence). CDR3 length: 15 amino acids. Trimming pared 1 base from V and 1 base from J, leaving 8 bases between. DNA of the CDR3: TGTGCCAGCAGTTTATGGTCAGGGAGCAATCAGCCCCAGCATTTT. Its translation is CASSLWSGSNQPQHF.

This clone showed up just a few times. V gene TRBV18 combines with J gene TRBJ2-5; D gene uncertain. Germline V gives CDR1 KGHSH, CDR2 LQKENI. The CDR3 totals 13 residues. V was cut by 3 bases and J by 3 bases, with 8 bases left in between. The CDR3 loop reads CASSPGREETQYF. The DNA of the CDR3 is TGTGCCAGCTCACCGGGAAGGGAAGAGACCCAGTACTTC.

The J gene is TRBJ2-5, the V gene TRBV5-1; 12 bases map to TRBD2. Germline V gene sequence: CDR1 SGHRS, CDR2 YFSETQ. V lost 0 bases and J lost 4; bases outside the gene matches: 7. The CDR3 sequence is 17 residues long. The CDR3 DNA reads as TGCGCCAGCAGCTTGGTGGCTAGCGGGGGGGGACGAGAGACCCAGTACTTC. This encodes CASSLVASGGGRETQYF.

This clone was found once. The chain couples TRBV7-9 to TRBJ2-1, with D possibly called TRBD1 or TRBD2 (7 bases each). In germline, CDR1 is SEHNR, CDR2 FQNEAQ (reference sequence). The CDR3 spans 15 residues. V lost 5 bases to trimming and J lost 8 bases, with 19 bases between them. Written as DNA, the CDR3 is TGTGCCAGCAGCCGGAGCGGGGCCAGGGGGGATGAGCAGTTCTTC. It codes for CASSRSGARGDEQFF.

The J gene is TRBJ1-1, the V gene TRBV27; D gene unclear. This CDR3 has 15 residues. CDR1 and CDR2 (germline): MNHEY, SMNVEV (reference sequence). The V gene lost 4 bases and the J gene lost 4 bases, with 16 bases spanning the gap. The CDR3 loop is CASSSPSSGSTEAFF. DNA of the CDR3: TGTGCCAGCAGTTCCCCTAGTAGTGGGAGCACTGAAGCTTTCTTT.

Note on this clone: The same CDR3 also results from other DNA sequences found in this sample. The chain joins TRBV4-3 to TRBJ1-2; D is uncertain. Germline-derived CDR1 and CDR2 are LGHNA and YSLEER. V lost 0 bases to trimming and J lost 5 bases, with 10 bases between them. This CDR3 contains 14 residues. The CDR3 loop reads CASSQDRSPYGYTF. CDR3 in DNA: TGCGCCAGCAGCCAAGATCGGTCCCCGTATGGCTACACCTTC.

The V gene is TRBV19, the J gene TRBJ2-7; perhaps TRBD1 as D (7 bases). The germline V gene has CDR1 LNHDA and CDR2 SQIVND (reference sequence). This CDR3 contains 15 residues. Trimming removed 3 bases at V and 1 base at J, with 13 bases between. Written as DNA, the CDR3 is TGTGCCAGTAGTATTGGAGGGACAGTGTCCTACGAGCAGTACTTC. Translation: CASSIGGTVSYEQYF.

This rearrangement joins TRBV5-5 to TRBJ1-2; D unclear. Per germline, CDR1 SGHKS and CDR2 YYEKEE (reference sequence). Trimming pared 1 base from V and 8 bases from J, leaving 12 bases between. The CDR3 contains 13 residues. This CDR3 is CASSLTGSGGYTF. CDR3 nucleotide sequence: TGTGCCAGCAGCTTGACTGGTTCGGGGGGCTACACCTTC.

V usage is TRBV5-1 and J usage is TRBJ1-6; D unresolved. V dropped 4 bases and J dropped 9 bases, with 17 bases sitting between them. CDR1 is SGHRS, CDR2 YFSETQ, per germline. This CDR3 spans 15 amino acids. In DNA, the CDR3 is TGCGCCAGCAGCCGTCCGGACGCCCCGGGTTCACCCCTCCACTTT. Amino acids: CASSRPDAPGSPLHF.

This sequence joins TRBV11-3 and TRBJ1-6; D is unclear. The V end was cut by 0 bases, the J end by 7 bases, with 7 bases between. The CDR3 length is 14 residues. CDR1 and CDR2 (germline): SGHNT, YENEEA. The CDR3 region is CASSLETGNSPLHF. CDR3 in DNA: TGTGCCAGCAGCTTAGAGACGGGGAATTCACCCCTCCACTTT.

The gene calls are TRBV5-6 and TRBJ2-7, with TRBD1 matching over 7 bases. Per germline, CDR1 SGHDT and CDR2 YYEEEE. With V trimmed by 4 bases and J by 6 bases, 10 bases remained unmatched. The CDR3 is made up of 14 amino acids. The CDR3 here is CASSLGQAGSEQYF. The CDR3 DNA is TGTGCCAGCAGCCTCGGACAGGCCGGATCCGAGCAGTACTTC.

The rearrangement joins TRBV30 to TRBJ2-2; D perhaps matches TRBD1 (6 bases). This CDR3 has 13 residues. V lost 8 bases, J lost 2 bases, and 12 bases lay in between. From germline, CDR1 is GTSNPN and CDR2 SVGIG (reference sequence). CDR3 coding DNA: TGTGCCCTAATACAGGGTAACACCGGGGAGCTGTTTTTT. This translates into CALIQGNTGELFF. The full variable domain, completed using reference TRBV30 and TRBJ2-2, is SQTIHQWPATLVQPVGSPLSLECTVEGTSNPNLYWYRQAAGRGLQLLFYSVGIGQISSEVPQNLSASRPQDRQFILSSKKLLLSDSGFYLCALIQGNTGELFFGEGSRLTVL.

This clone appeared a few times. This rearrangement joins TRBV4-2 to TRBJ2-7; 7 nucleotides line up with TRBD2. V lost 0 bases and J lost 1; bases outside the gene matches: 3. The CDR3 is made up of 15 amino acids. Germline CDR1 LGHNA, CDR2 YNFKEQ. CDR3 protein: CASSQDLGGSYEQYF. CDR3 nucleotide sequence: TGTGCCAGCAGCCAAGATCTGGGGGGGTCCTACGAGCAGTACTTC.

This clone is a singleton in its sample. V gene TRBV25-1 combines with J gene TRBJ1-1, with unresolved D. The CDR3 is 13 residues long. Trimming left V 5 bases short and J 4 bases short, with 11 bases between. Germline V lookup: CDR1 MGHDK, CDR2 SYGVNS. CDR3 DNA sequence: TGTGCCAGCAGTCGGGGTCCGGGCACTGAAGCTTTCTTT. It yields the protein CASSRGPGTEAFF. The full variable domain, its missing parts supplied by reference TRBV25-1 and TRBJ1-1, is EADIYQTPRYLVIGTGKKITLECSQTMGHDKMYWYQQDPGMELHLIHYSYGVNSTEKGDLSSESTVSRIRTEHFPLTLESARPSHTSQYLCASSRGPGTEAFFGQGTRLTVV.

V usage is TRBV15 and J usage is TRBJ2-2, with D possibly being TRBD1 (5 bases). The V end lost 0 bases, the J end lost 5 bases, and 16 bases lay between the germline ends. The germline CDR1 and CDR2 sequences are LNHNV and YYDKDF (reference sequence). The length of the CDR3 is 17 residues. In DNA form, the CDR3 reads TGTGCCACCAGCAGAGACTACAGGCAGGGTCAGACCGGGGAGCTGTTTTTT. It is translated as CATSRDYRQGQTGELFF.